This TCR beta chain is drawn from a study of blood T cell repertoires in COVID-19. Study details: The study drew acute and convalescent COVID-19 samples from the United States, Italy and Spain.

The CDR3 length is 16 residues. Losses at the gene ends were 2 bases for V and 7 bases for J; bases not matched to a gene: 8. The V gene's germline CDR1 is SEHNR and CDR2 FQNEAQ (reference sequence). Cohort 3 recovered donors had two negative PCRs, clearance, or symptom resolution. The authors' processing: Amplification with reference gene primers provided the estimates of nucleated cell counts. The repertoire was sequenced with immunoSEQ multiplex PCR; TCRdb's copy has only in-frame clones and lacks some. Clone size and the V and J calls come from that table; the DNA yielded D and trimming. The sample has approximately 170,000 clones, about 85% seen once; the top ten hold roughly 8%.

The chain employs TRBV7-9 and TRBJ1-4; TRBD1 matches at 9 bases. The sample taken for sequencing was PBMCs or T cells enriched from blood (not recorded which). The receptor was isolated from a woman aged 45-65 years who had recovered from COVID-19. The CDR3 is CASSLPRDRVAEKLFF. Written as DNA, the CDR3 is TGTGCCAGCAGCTTACCCCGGGACAGGGTTGCTGAAAAACTGTTTTTT.